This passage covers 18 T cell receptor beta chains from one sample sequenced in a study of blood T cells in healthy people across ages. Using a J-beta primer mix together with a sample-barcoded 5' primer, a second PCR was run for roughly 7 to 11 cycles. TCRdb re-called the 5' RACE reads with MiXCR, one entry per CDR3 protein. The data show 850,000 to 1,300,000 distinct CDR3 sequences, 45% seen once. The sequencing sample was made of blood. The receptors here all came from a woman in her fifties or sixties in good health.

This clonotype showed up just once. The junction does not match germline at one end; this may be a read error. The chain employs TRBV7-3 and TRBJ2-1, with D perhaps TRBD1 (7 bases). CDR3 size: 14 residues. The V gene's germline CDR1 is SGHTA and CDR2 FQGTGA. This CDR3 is CASSPGGGTHEQFF. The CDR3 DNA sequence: TGTGCCAGCAGCCCAGGGGGAGGTACACATGAGCAGTTCTTT.

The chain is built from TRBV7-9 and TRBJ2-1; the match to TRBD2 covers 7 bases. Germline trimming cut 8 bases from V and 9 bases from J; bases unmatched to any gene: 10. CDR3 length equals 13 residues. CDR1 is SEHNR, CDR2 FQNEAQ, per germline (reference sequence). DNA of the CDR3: TGTGCCAGCTCGGCTAGCGGAGGCCCTGAGCAGTTCTTC. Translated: CASSASGGPEQFF. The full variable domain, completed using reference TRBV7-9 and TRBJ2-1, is DTGVSQNPRHKITKRGQNVTFRCDPISEHNRLYWYRQTLGQGPEFLTYFQNEAQLEKSRLLSDRFSAERPKGSFSTLEIQRTEQGDSAMYLCASSASGGPEQFFGPGTRLTVL.

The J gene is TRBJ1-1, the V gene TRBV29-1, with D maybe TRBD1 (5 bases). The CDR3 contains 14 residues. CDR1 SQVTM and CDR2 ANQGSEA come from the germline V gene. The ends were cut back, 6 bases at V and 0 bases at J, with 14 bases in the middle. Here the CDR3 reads CSVLTDSLNTEAFF. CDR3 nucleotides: TGCAGCGTCCTGACAGACTCCCTGAACACTGAAGCTTTCTTT.

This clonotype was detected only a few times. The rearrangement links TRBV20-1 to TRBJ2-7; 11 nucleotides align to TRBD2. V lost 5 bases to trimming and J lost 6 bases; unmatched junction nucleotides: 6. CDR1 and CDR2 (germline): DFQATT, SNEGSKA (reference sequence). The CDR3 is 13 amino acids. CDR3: CSALLAGAGEQYF. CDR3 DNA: TGCAGTGCTTTACTAGCGGGAGCTGGCGAGCAGTACTTC.

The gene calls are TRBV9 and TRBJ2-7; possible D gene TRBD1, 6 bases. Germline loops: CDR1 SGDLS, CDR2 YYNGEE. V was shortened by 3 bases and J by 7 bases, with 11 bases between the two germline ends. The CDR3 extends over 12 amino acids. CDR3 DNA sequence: TGTGCCAGCAGCGGTGAAGGGACAGAGCAGTACTTC. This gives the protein CASSGEGTEQYF.

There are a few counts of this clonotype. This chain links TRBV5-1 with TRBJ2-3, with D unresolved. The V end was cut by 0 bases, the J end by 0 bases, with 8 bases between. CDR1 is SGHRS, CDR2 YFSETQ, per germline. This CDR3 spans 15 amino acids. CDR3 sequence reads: CASSLDGSSTDTQYF. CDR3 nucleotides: TGCGCCAGCAGCTTGGACGGATCTAGCACAGATACGCAGTATTTT.

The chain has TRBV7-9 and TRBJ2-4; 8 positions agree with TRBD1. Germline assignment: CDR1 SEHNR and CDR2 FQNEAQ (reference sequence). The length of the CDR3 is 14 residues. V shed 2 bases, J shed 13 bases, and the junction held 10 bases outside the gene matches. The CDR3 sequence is CASSLTGGDKKQYF. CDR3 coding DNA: TGTGCCAGCAGCTTAACAGGGGGAGATAAGAAGCAGTACTTC.

The CDR3 spells CASSKAVGRRLAKNIQYF. CDR3 coding DNA: TGTGCCAGCAGCAAAGCGGTAGGGCGACGGCTAGCCAAAAACATTCAGTACTTC. The rearrangement joins TRBV21-1 to TRBJ2-4; no check of the table's D call, TRBD1, against the DNA was made. TRBV21-1 is reported as a pseudogene. CDR3 length: 18 amino acids.

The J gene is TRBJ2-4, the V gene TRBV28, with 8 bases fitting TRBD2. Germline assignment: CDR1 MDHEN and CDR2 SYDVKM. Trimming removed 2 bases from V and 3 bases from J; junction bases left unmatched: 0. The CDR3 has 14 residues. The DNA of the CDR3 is TGTGCCAGCAGTTTAGCGGGGGGCAAAAACATTCAGTACTTC. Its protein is CASSLAGGKNIQYF.

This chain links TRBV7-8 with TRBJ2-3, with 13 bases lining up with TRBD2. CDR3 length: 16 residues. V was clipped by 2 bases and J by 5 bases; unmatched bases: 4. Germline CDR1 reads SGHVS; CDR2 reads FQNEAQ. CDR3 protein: CASSLRLAGGLDTQYF. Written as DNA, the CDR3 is TGTGCCAGCAGCTTACGACTAGCGGGAGGACTAGATACGCAGTATTTT. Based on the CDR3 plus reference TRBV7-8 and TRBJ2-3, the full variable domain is GAGVSQSPRYKVAKRGQDVALRCDPISGHVSLFWYQQALGQGPEFLTYFQNEAQLDKSGLPSDRFFAERPEGSVSTLKIQRTQQEDSAVYLCASSLRLAGGLDTQYFGPGTRLTVL.

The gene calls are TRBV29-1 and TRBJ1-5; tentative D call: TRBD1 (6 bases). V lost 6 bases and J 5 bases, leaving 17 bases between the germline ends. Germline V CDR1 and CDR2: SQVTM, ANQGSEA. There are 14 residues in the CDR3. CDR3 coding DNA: TGCAGCGTCAGAGTCGGGGGCCGCGATCAGCCCCAGCATTTT. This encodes CSVRVGGRDQPQHF.

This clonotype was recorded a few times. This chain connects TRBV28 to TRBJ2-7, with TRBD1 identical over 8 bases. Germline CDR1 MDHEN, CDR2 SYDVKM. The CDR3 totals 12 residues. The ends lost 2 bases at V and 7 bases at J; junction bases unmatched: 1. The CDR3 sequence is CASSLRDREQYF. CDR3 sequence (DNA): TGTGCCAGCAGTTTACGGGACAGGGAGCAGTACTTC. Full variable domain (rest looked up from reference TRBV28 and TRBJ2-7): DVKVTQSSRYLVKRTGEKVFLECVQDMDHENMFWYRQDPGLGLRLIYFSYDVKMKEKGDIPEGYSVSREKKERFSLILESASTNQTSMYLCASSLRDREQYFGPGTRLTVT.

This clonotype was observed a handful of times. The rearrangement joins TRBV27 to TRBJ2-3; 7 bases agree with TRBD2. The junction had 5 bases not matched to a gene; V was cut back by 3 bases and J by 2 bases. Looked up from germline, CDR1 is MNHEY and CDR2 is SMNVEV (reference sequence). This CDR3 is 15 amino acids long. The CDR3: CASSFWGGDTDTQYF. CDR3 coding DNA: TGTGCCAGCAGTTTTTGGGGAGGGGACACAGATACGCAGTATTTT.

The DNA for the CDR3 is TGTGCCAGCAGTGCCACCTCTGGCAGGGATGGCGAGCAGTACTTC. Amino acid sequence: CASSATSGRDGEQYF. The rearrangement joins TRBV6-1 to TRBJ2-4; possibly TRBD1 for D (5 bases). TRBJ2-7 matches the DNA end more closely, so the J call is doubtful. Germline loops: CDR1 MNHNS, CDR2 SASEGT. The CDR3 is 15 amino acids.

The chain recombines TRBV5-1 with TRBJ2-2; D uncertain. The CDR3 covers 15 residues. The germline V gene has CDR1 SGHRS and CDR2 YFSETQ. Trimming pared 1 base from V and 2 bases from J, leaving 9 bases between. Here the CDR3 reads CASSLPGPNTGELFF. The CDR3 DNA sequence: TGCGCCAGCAGCTTGCCAGGACCAAACACCGGGGAGCTGTTTTTT.

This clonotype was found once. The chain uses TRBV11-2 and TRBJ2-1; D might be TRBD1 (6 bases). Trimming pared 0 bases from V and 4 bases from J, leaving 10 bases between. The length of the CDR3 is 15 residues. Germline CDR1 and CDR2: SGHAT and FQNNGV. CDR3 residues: CASSLEQGFYNEQFF. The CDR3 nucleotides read TGTGCCAGCAGCTTAGAACAGGGTTTTTACAATGAGCAGTTCTTC.

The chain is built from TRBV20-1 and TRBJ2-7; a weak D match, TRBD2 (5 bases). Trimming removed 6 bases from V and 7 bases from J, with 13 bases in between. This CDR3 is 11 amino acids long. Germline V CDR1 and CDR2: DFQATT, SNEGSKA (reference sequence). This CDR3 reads CSAIKPGEQYF. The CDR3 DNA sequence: TGCAGTGCCATAAAACCGGGGGAGCAGTACTTC.

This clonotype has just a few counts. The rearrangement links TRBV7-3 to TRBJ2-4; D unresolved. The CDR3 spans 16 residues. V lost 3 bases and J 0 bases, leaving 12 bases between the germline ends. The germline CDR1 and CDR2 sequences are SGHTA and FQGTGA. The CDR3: CASSFLTPLAKNIQYF. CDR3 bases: TGTGCCAGCAGCTTCCTTACTCCGTTAGCCAAAAACATTCAGTACTTC.